This record looks at one TCR beta chain sequence and its context. Losses at the gene ends were 3 bases for V and 1 base for J; bases not matched to a gene: 11. Germline CDR1 reads KGHSH; CDR2 reads LQKENI. This CDR3 has 18 residues. This sample is part of a study of graft-versus-host responses after intestinal transplantation. TCRdb's copy holds only in-frame clones and misses some; the assay was immunoSEQ multiplex PCR. The data hold 95,000 or so clones, with approximately 90% observed a single time. This specimen consisted of PBMCs, obtained 450 to 480 days after intestinal transplant. The rearrangement joins TRBV18 to TRBJ1-2; 10 bases line up with TRBD1. The TCR originated in a human patient who received an intestinal transplant, so some T cells may come from the graft donor. The CDR3 spells CASSPLTGGQTINYGYTF. CDR3 bases: TGTGCCAGCTCACCTTTGACAGGGGGCCAAACCATTAACTATGGCTACACCTTC.